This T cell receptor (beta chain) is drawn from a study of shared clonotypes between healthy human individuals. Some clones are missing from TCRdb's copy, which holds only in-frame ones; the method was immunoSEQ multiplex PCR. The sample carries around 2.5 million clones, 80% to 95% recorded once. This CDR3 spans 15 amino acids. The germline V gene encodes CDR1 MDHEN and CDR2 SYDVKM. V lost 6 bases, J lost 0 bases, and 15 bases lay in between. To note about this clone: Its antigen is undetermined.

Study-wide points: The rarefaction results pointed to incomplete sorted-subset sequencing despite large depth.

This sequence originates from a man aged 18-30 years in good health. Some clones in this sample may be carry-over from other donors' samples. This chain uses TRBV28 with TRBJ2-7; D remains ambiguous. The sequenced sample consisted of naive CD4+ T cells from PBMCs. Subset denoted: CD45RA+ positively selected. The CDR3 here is CASRSTRLSSYEQYF. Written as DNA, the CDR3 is TGTGCCAGCAGATCCACCAGACTCAGCTCCTACGAGCAGTACTTC.